A selection of T cell receptor beta chains follows, all from one sample in a study of Graves' ophthalmopathy and Graves' hyperthyroidism. TCRdb re-called the multiplex PCR reads with MiXCR, one entry per CDR3 protein. The data hold about 550,000 distinct CDR3 sequences, with under 40% observed a single time. The source material was peripheral blood or thyroid tissue (not recorded which). These receptors all stem from an adult man with Graves' hyperthyroidism. Both conserved end residues are part of each CDR3. D genes are given only for firm matches. Rows may omit the clone size; those that give it use once, few, many or a size class.

>TRBJ2-5|NA|TRBV7-9|NA
TGTGCCAGCAGCTTATTGGGGGGGCGCTTCCAAGAGACCCAGTACTTC
CASSLLGGRFQETQYF
>TRBJ2-7|few|TRBV20-1|NA
TGCAGTGCTGCCCTCGGCGGTAGCGTTGCCTACGAGCAGTACTTC
CSAALGGSVAYEQYF
>TRBJ1-5|many|TRBV2|NA
TGTGCCAGCAGTGGTTGGAGGGCTTCGCCCCAGCATTTT
CASSGWRASPQHF
>TRBJ1-5|few|TRBV28|NA
TGTGCCAGCAGTTTCCAGGTAGGGGTGAGCAATCAGCCCCAGCATTTT
CASSFQVGVSNQPQHF
>TRBJ1-2|NA|TRBV7-8|NA
TGTGCCAGCAGCTTATTGGGAAGACAGGCCGGTGGCTACACCTTC
CASSLLGRQAGGYTF
>TRBJ1-2|few|TRBV2|TRBD1
TGTGCCAGCTCACCCCGGACAGGGGGCGACTATGGCTACACCTTC
CASSPRTGGDYGYTF
>TRBJ2-5|many|TRBV12-3/TRBV12-4|TRBD2
TGTGCCAGCAGTTTAGCGCGGAGCGGGAGGTATGGAGAGACCCAGTACTTC
CASSLARSGRYGETQYF
>TRBJ1-5|NA|TRBV2|NA
TGTGCCAGCAGTGCCCCGAAGGGGGGACGAAGCAATCAGCCCCAGCATTTT
CASSAPKGGRSNQPQHF
>TRBJ1-1|many|TRBV11-3|NA
TGTGCCAGCAGCTTAGGGCCGTCAGACACTGAAGCTTTCTTT
CASSLGPSDTEAFF
>TRBJ1-2|many|TRBV5-5|TRBD1
TGTGCCAGCAGCTTGGTTGAGGGACAGTATGGCTACACCTTC
CASSLVEGQYGYTF